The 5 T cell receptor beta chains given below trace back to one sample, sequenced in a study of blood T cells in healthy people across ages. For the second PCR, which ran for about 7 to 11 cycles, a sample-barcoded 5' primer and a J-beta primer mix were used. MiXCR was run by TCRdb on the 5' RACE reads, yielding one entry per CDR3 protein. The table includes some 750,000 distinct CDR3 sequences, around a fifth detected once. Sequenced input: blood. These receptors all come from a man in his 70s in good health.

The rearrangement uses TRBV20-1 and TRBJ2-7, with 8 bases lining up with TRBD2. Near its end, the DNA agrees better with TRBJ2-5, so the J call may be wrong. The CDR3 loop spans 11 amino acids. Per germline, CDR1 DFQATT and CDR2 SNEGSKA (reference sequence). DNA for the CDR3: TGCAGTGCTAGCCTAGCGGGGACCCAGTACTTC. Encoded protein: CSASLAGTQYF.

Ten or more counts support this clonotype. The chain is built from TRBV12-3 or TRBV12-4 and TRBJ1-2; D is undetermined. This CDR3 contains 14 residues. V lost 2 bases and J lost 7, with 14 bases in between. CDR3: CASSLRGLTVGYTF. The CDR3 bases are TGTGCCAGCAGTTTACGGGGATTAACTGTTGGCTACACCTTC.

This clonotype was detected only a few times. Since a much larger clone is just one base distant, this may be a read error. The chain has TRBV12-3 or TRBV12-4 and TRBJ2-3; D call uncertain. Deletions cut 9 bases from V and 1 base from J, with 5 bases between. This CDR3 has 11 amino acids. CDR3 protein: CARGRTDTQYF. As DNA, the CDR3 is TGTGCCAGAGGACGCACAGATACGCAGTATTTT.

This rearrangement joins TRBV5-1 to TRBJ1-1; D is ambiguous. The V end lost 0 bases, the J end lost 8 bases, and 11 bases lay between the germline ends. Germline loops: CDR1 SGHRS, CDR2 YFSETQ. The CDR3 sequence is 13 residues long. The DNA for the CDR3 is TGCGCCAGCAGCTTGGCCAAGGTGGGGGAAGCTTTCTTT. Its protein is CASSLAKVGEAFF.

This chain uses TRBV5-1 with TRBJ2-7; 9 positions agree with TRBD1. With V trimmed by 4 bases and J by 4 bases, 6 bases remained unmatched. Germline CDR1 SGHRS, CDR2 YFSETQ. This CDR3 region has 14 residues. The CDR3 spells CASSGGTGLYEQYF. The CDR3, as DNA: TGCGCCAGCAGCGGCGGGACAGGGCTTTACGAGCAGTACTTC.